This TCR beta chain was identified in a study of shared clonotypes between healthy human individuals. Genomic DNA from each subset was divided evenly over several immunoSEQ plates. Clones were sequenced by immunoSEQ multiplex PCR, and TCRdb holds only the in-frame ones, with some missing. The data show 850,000 to 1,200,000 clones, approximately 70% seen once. Germline CDR1 MNHNS, CDR2 SASEGT. The CDR3 covers 13 residues. V shed 8 bases, J shed 3 bases, and the junction held 4 bases outside the gene matches. This clone was seen once. This receptor was taken from a man aged 18 to 30 in good health. Sequencing was performed on memory CD4+ T cells sorted from blood. This sample's subset: CD45RA-negative fraction. J is TRBJ1-3 and V is TRBV6-1; 7 bases are a match to TRBD1. CDR3: CASGTDVGNTIYF. The CDR3 DNA reads TGTGCCAGCGGGACAGACGTTGGAAACACCATATATTTT.